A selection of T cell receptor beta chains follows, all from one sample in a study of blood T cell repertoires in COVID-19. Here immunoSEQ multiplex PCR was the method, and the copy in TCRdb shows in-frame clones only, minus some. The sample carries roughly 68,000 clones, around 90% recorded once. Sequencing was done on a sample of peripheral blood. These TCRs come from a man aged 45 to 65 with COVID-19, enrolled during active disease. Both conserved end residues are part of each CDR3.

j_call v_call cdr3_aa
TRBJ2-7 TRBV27 CASSLREGVSYEQYF
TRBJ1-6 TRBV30 CAWSPTRGVGSPLHF
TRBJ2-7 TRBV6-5 CASSTGLAGINEQYF
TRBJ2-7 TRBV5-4 CASSLAPTREQYF
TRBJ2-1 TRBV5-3 CARRTIAVQYNEQFF
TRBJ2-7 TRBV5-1 CASKIRAGSSYEQYF
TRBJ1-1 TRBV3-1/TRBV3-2 CASSPGTPSREAFF
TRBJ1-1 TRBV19 CASSIWTGQTEAFF
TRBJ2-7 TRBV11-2 CASSPWTGDEQYF
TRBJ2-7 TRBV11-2 CASSRAGQGTYEQYF
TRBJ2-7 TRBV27 CASSFAAGADEQYF
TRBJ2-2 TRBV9 CASSVPKLAVTGELFF
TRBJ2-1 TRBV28 CASSLLAGHRQNEQFF
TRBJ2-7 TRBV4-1 CASSQEPSGLAESSYEQYF
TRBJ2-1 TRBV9 CASSVVWMGSGVPDEQFF
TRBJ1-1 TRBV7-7 CASRPLITLTGDTEAFF
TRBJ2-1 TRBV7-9 CASSTLRTSGRSRQGQFF
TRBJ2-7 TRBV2 CASRETGGSYEQYF
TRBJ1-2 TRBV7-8 CASSLGDAGNYGYTF
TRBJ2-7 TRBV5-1 CASSLALSDEQYF
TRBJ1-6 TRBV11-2 CASSFEIPGHRGSPLHF
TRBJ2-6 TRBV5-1 CASSSGQAYSGANVLTF
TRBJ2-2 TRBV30 CAWRLAGRDTGELFF
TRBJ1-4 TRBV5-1 CASSLGVGGANEKLFF
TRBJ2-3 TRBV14 CASSFLATRTDTQYF
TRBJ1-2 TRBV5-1 CASRLDRGRVGYTF
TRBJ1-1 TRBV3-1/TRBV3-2 CASSPRQGMNTEAFF
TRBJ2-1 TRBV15 CATSRVQGQGTNEQFF
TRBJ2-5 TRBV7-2 CASSLGLAGETQYF
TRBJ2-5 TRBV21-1 CASSPPAEDGALAQYF
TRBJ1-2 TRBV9 CASSVDSNYGYTF
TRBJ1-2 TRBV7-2 CASSLDTGVGGYTF
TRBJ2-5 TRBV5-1 CASSFGTLQETQYF
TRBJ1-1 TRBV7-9 CASSLEPLKFTEAFF
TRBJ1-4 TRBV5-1 CASSWAGQGMNEKLFF
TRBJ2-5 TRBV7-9 CASSSGVGETQYF
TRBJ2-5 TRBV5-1 CASSGGGEETQYF
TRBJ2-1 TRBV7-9 CASSLEARVHEQFF
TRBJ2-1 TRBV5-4 CASSLGPSGSAGEQFF
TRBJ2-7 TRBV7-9 CASSLADGRSSEQYF
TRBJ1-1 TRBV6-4 CARTGTDLALYEAFF
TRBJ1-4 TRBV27 CASRSRTRFGGGDEKLFF
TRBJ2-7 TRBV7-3 CASSWTGGAPHEQYF
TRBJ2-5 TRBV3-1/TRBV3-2 CASRRLAAQETQYF
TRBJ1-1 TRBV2 CASSVEQGSEAFF
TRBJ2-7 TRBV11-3 CASSARQGSYEQYF
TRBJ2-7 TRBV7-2 CASSSPAGTGTYEQYF
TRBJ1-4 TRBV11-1 CASSGWTGGKLFF
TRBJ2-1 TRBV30 CAWNSGSRYNEQFF
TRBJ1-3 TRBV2 CASSEFGPAGGNTIYF
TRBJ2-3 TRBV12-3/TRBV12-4 CASSLFTDTQYF
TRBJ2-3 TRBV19 CASSRDRGITDTQYF
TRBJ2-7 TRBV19 CASRDDSVPYEQYF
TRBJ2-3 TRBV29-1 CSVEPRGLAGADTQYF
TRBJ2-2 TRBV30 CAWRSGSNTGELFF
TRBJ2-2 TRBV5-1 CASSLAPNTGELFF
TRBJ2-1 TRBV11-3 CASSADPHRDSNYNEQFF
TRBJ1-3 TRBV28 CASSLLNGNTIYF
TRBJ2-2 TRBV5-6 CASSSTSGRLPGELFF
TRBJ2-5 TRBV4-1 CASSRTVGETQYF